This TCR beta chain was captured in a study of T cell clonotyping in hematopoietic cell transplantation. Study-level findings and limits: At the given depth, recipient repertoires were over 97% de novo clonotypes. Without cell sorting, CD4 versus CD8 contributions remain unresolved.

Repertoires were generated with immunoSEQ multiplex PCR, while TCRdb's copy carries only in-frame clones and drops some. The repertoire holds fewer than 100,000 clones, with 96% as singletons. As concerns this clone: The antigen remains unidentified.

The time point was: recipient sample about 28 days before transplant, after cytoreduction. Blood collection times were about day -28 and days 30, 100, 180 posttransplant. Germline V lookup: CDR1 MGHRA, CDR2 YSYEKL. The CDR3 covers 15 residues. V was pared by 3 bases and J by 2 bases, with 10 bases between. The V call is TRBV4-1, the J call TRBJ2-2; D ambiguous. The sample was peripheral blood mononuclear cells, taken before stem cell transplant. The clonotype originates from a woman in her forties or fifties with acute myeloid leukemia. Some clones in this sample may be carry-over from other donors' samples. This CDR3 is CASSQGMTNTGELFF. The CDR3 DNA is TGCGCCAGCAGCCAGGGAATGACTAACACCGGGGAGCTGTTTTTT.